Listed below are T cell receptor beta chains from one sample, sequenced in a study of beta chain features in type 1 diabetes. Clones were read by immunoSEQ multiplex PCR, and TCRdb kept only the in-frame ones, dropping some. The sample yields roughly 450,000 clones, 10% to 12% seen once. The sample comprised naive CD4+ T cells from blood. The origin of the receptors is a woman aged 18-29 years in good health. Both conserved end residues are part of each CDR3. Fields, in order: J gene, clone size, V gene, CDR3 protein. Only part of the rows carry a size: once, few, many, or a class if the clone is expanded.

>TRBJ1-6|-|TRBV7-9
CASSLQPGGDSPLHF
>TRBJ2-2|-|TRBV11-1
CASSLLSTGELFF
>TRBJ2-1|few|TRBV4-3
CASSQDRRLVGNEQFF
>TRBJ2-3|-|TRBV7-9
CASSSTSTISTDTQYF
>TRBJ2-3|-|TRBV7-2
CASSLEGAPDTQYF
>TRBJ1-4|few|TRBV30
CAWSVIGQGDEKLFF
>TRBJ1-5|many|TRBV30
CAWSGGSNQPQHF
>TRBJ1-1|few|TRBV15
CATSPLGAGRDTEAFF
>TRBJ2-1|-|TRBV4-1
CASSLGSINEQFF
>TRBJ1-6|-|TRBV4-3
CASSQDDGTGDHNSPLHF
>TRBJ2-1|-|TRBV2
CASTLADSYNEQFF
>TRBJ2-1|-|TRBV10-2
CASRARSGTGSLNEQFF
>TRBJ2-4|-|TRBV7-3
CASSPAGSDIQYF
>TRBJ2-4|-|TRBV4-1
CASSQPRLGNIQYF
>TRBJ2-7|-|TRBV9
CASSVTHGYEQYF
>TRBJ2-5|-|TRBV30
CAWTVNLPRETQYF
>TRBJ2-3|-|TRBV6-5
CASSLLAGVTDTQYF
>TRBJ2-7|few|TRBV7-3
CASSLAVLDEQYF
>TRBJ2-3|-|TRBV15
CATSRDRGSTDTQYF
>TRBJ1-5|few|TRBV7-9
CASSLDSRDPQHF
>TRBJ1-4|few|TRBV7-2
CASSPDRFGEKLFF
>TRBJ2-3|few|TRBV18
CASSPPSDTQYF
>TRBJ2-5|-|TRBV5-1
CASSLDLAGKETQYF
>TRBJ2-1|-|TRBV28
CASSLPGTEQFF
>TRBJ2-1|-|TRBV2
CASSRTGTTGDEQFF
>TRBJ2-3|-|TRBV7-2
CASSLAFWLAGVNTDTQYF
>TRBJ1-2|-|TRBV29-1
CSVAPTSNYGYTF